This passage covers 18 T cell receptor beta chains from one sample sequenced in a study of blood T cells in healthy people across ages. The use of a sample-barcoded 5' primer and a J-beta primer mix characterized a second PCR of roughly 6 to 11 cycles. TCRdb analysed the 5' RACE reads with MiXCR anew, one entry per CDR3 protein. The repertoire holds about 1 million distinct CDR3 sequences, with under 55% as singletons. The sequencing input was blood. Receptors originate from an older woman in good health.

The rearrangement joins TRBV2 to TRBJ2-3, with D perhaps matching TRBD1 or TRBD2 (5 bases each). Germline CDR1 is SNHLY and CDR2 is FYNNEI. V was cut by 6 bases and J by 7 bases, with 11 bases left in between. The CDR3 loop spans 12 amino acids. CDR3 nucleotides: TGTGCCAGCAGGGGGGAAGGTCATACGCAGTATTTT. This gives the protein CASRGEGHTQYF.

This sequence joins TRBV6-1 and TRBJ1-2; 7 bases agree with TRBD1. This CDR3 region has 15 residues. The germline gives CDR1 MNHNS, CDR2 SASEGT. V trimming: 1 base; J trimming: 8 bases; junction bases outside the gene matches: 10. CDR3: CASSEVYDRVKGYTF. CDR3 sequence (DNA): TGTGCCAGCAGTGAAGTTTACGACAGGGTAAAAGGCTACACCTTC.

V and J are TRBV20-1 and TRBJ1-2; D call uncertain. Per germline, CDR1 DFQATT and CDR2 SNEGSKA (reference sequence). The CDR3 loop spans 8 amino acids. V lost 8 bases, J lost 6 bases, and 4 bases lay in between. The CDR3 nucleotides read TGCAGTAAAAATGGCTACACCTTC. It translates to CSKNGYTF.

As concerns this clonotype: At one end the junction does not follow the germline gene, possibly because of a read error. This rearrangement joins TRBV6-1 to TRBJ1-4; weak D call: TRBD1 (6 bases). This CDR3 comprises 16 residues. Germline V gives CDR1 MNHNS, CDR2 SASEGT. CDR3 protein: CASSGTGSGTNEKLFF. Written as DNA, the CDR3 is TGTGCCAGCAGTGGTACAGGGTCGGGAACTAATGAAAAGCTGTTTTTT.

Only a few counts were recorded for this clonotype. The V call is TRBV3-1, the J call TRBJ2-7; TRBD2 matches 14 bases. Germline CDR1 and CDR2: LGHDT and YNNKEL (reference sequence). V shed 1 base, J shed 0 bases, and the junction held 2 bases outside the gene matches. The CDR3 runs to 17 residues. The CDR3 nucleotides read TGTGCCAGCAGCCAAGGGACTAGCGGGAGGAACTCCTACGAGCAGTACTTC. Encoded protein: CASSQGTSGRNSYEQYF.

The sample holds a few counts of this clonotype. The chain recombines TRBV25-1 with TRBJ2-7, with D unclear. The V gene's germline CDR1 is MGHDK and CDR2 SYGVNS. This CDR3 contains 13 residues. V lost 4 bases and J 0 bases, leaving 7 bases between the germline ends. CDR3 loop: CASSVTSSYEQYF. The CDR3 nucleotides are TGTGCCAGCAGTGTAACCAGCTCCTACGAGCAGTACTTC.

For the CDR3, the DNA is TGTGCCAGCAGTCCGCGGGAATTCGGCACAGATACGCAGTATTTT. Translated, it gives CASSPREFGTDTQYF. The chain is built from TRBV2 and TRBJ2-3; tentative D call: TRBD2 (6 bases). CDR3 length: 15 residues. Germline loops: CDR1 SNHLY, CDR2 FYNNEI. Trimming pared 5 bases from V and 1 base from J, leaving 13 bases between.

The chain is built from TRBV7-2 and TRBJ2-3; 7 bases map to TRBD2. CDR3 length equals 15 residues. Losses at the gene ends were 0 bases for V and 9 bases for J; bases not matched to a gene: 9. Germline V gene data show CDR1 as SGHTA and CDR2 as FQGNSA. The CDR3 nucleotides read TGTGCCAGCAGCTTAGCACCTACTAGCGCAGTCACGCAGTATTTT. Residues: CASSLAPTSAVTQYF.

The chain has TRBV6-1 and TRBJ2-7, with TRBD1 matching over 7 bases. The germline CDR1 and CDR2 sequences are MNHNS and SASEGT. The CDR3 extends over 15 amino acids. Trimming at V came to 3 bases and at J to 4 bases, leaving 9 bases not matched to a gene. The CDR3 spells CASSDYGQATYEQYF. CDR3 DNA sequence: TGTGCCAGCAGTGACTACGGACAGGCCACATACGAGCAGTACTTC.

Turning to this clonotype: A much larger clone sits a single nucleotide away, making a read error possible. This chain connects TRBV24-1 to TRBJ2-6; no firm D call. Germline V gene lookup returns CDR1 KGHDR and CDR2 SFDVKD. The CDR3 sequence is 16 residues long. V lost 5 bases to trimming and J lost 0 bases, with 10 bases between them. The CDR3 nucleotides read TGTGCCACCAGTGGCCCCCAGAGCTCTGGGGCCAACGTCCTGACTTTC. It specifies CATSGPQSSGANVLTF.

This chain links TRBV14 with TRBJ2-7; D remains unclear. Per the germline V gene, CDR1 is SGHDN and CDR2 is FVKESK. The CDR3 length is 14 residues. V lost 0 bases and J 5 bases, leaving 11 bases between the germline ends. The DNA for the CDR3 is TGTGCCAGCAGCCAAGAGTGGGTGGTGAACGAGCAGTACTTC. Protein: CASSQEWVVNEQYF.

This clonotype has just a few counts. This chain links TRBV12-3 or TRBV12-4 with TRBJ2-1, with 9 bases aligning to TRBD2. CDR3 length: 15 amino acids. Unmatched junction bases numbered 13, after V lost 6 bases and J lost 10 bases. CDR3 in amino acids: CASSHSGRIPPEQFF. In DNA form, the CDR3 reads TGTGCCAGCAGCCATAGCGGGAGAATACCGCCCGAGCAGTTCTTC.

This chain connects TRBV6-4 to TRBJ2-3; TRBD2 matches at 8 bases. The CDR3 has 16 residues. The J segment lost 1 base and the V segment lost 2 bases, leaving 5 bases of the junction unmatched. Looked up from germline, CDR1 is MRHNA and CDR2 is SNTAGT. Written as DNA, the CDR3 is TGTGCCAGCAGTGACCGGGGGGGCGTTGGCACAGATACGCAGTATTTT. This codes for CASSDRGGVGTDTQYF.

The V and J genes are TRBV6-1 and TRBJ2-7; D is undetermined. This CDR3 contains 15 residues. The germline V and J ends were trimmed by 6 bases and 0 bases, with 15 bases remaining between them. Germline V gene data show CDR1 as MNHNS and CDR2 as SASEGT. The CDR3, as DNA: TGTGCCAGCAGACCCCTAGGACCCAGCTCCTACGAGCAGTACTTC. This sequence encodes CASRPLGPSSYEQYF.

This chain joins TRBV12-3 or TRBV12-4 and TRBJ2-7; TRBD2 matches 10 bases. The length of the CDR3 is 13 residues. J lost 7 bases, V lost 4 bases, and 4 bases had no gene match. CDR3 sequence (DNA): TGTGCCAGCAGTTGGACTAGCGGCAATGAGCAGTACTTC. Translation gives CASSWTSGNEQYF.

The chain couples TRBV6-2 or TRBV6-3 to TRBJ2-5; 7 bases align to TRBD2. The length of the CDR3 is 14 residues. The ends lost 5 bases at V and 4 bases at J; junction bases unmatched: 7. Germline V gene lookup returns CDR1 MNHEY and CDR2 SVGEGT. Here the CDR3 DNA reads TGTGCCAGCAGTCCCCTCGGGGGGAGAGAGACCCAGTACTTC. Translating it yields CASSPLGGRETQYF.

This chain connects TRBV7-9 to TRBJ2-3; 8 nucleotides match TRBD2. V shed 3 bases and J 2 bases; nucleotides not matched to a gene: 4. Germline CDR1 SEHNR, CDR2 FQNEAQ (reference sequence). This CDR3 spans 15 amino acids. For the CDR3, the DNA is TGTGCCAGCAGCTTCCTAGCGGGCAACACAGATACGCAGTATTTT. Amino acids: CASSFLAGNTDTQYF.

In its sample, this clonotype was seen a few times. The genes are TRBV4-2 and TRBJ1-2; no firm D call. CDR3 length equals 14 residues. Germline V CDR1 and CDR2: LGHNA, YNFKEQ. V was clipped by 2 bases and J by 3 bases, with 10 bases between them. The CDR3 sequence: CASSQTEKDYGYTF. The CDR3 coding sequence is TGTGCCAGCAGCCAAACGGAAAAAGACTATGGCTACACCTTC.